These 30 T cell receptor beta chains were sequenced from one sample in a study of graft-versus-host responses after intestinal transplantation. Which antigens these TCRs recognize remains unknown. Sequencing was performed with immunoSEQ multiplex PCR; in TCRdb, only in-frame clones are kept and a portion is missing. The table lists approximately 70,000 clones, 70% to 90% of them singletons. The material was unstimulated CD8+ T cells sorted from spleen or lymph node cells, obtained before intestinal transplant. These receptors were collected from a human donor who received an intestinal transplant.

The chain links TRBV9 to TRBJ1-4, with D possibly matching TRBD1 (6 bases). Germline V gene data show CDR1 as SGDLS and CDR2 as YYNGEE. Between the trimmed V and J ends, which lost 0 bases and 0 bases, there was a span of 9 bases. The CDR3 covers 16 residues. The CDR3 is CASSVGDTSTNEKLFF. CDR3 in DNA: TGTGCCAGCAGCGTAGGGGACACTTCAACTAATGAAAAACTGTTTTTT.

The chain joins TRBV5-6 to TRBJ2-1; D uncertain. The CDR3 contains 12 residues. Germline lookup yields CDR1 SGHDT and CDR2 YYEEEE. Trimming cost V 4 bases and J 8 bases, with 10 bases left between them. CDR3 region: CASSPDFHEQFF. DNA for the CDR3: TGTGCCAGCAGCCCTGACTTCCATGAGCAGTTCTTC.

V gene TRBV6-5 combines with J gene TRBJ2-1, with D possibly TRBD2 on 6 matching bases. Germline-derived CDR1 and CDR2 are MNHEY and SVGAGI. The germline V and J ends were trimmed by 0 bases and 8 bases, with 8 bases remaining between them. There are 13 residues in the CDR3. The CDR3 sequence: CASSYSEGDEQFF. Written as DNA, the CDR3 is TGTGCCAGCAGTTACTCGGAGGGCGATGAGCAGTTCTTC.

This chain uses TRBV28 with TRBJ2-1; D perhaps matches TRBD2 (6 bases). V lost 5 bases, J lost 7 bases, and 9 bases lay in between. Germline CDR1 MDHEN, CDR2 SYDVKM. The CDR3 length is 12 residues. In nucleotides, the CDR3 is TGTGCCAGCAGTGCCGGGGGAAATGAGCAGTTCTTC. It is translated as CASSAGGNEQFF. The full variable domain, with the rest looked up from reference TRBV28 and TRBJ2-1, is DVKVTQSSRYLVKRTGEKVFLECVQDMDHENMFWYRQDPGLGLRLIYFSYDVKMKEKGDIPEGYSVSREKKERFSLILESASTNQTSMYLCASSAGGNEQFFGPGTRLTVL.

The V call is TRBV6-5, the J call TRBJ1-1; D ambiguous. V lost 10 bases and J 0 bases, leaving 12 bases between the germline ends. Germline lookup yields CDR1 MNHEY and CDR2 SVGAGI. The CDR3 is 13 residues long. CDR3 protein: CATNERVNTEAFF. The CDR3 nucleotides are TGTGCCACAAATGAACGGGTGAACACTGAAGCTTTCTTT.

This chain uses TRBV29-1 with TRBJ2-1; 9 bases agree with TRBD2. Germline CDR1 SQVTM, CDR2 ANQGSEA. The ends lost 7 bases at V and 6 bases at J; junction bases unmatched: 7. CDR3 size: 13 residues. Here the CDR3 reads CSAGLARANEQFF. In DNA, the CDR3 is TGCAGCGCTGGACTAGCGCGCGCCAATGAGCAGTTCTTC.

This chain uses TRBV5-4 with TRBJ2-7; weak D call: TRBD2 (6 bases). CDR3 size: 14 residues. Germline CDR1 reads SGHNT; CDR2 reads YYREEE (reference sequence). The V end lost 0 bases, the J end lost 6 bases, and 13 bases lay between the germline ends. CDR3 loop: CASSLAGTVGEQYF. The CDR3 DNA follows: TGTGCCAGCAGCTTGGCGGGGACTGTGGGCGAGCAGTACTTC.

The CDR3, as DNA: TGTGCCAGCAGCCCCACACAGTACGCAACCTACGAGCAGTACTTC. It yields the protein CASSPTQYATYEQYF. This chain uses TRBV14 with TRBJ2-7, with D unclear. V dropped 4 bases and J dropped 2 bases, with 15 bases sitting between them. The CDR3 runs to 15 residues. The germline V gene has CDR1 SGHDN and CDR2 FVKESK.

The chain has TRBV27 and TRBJ2-3; weak D call: TRBD1 (5 bases). The length of the CDR3 is 13 residues. Germline V lookup: CDR1 MNHEY, CDR2 SMNVEV (reference sequence). Trimming took 4 bases from V and 0 from J, leaving 5 bases between them. The DNA of the CDR3 is TGTGCCAGCAGTTGGGGCAGCACAGATACGCAGTATTTT. This encodes CASSWGSTDTQYF.

This clone was seen once. V usage is TRBV7-9 and J usage is TRBJ1-1, with TRBD1 as a possible D gene (6 bases). Germline CDR1 and CDR2: SEHNR and FQNEAQ (reference sequence). The CDR3 has 15 residues. V lost 3 bases and J lost 4, with 15 bases in between. CDR3: CASSFQDRSVTEAFF. As DNA, the CDR3 is TGTGCCAGCAGCTTTCAAGACAGGTCGGTCACTGAAGCTTTCTTT.

A single count supports this clone. The V call is TRBV13, the J call TRBJ2-1; TRBD2 matches at 9 bases. Germline V gene lookup returns CDR1 PRHDT and CDR2 FYEKMQ (reference sequence). This CDR3 contains 16 residues. J lost 6 bases, V lost 7 bases, and 13 bases had no gene match. CDR3 bases: TGTGCCAGCACTCCTGATAGCGGGAGTAGCCTCAATGAGCAGTTCTTC. Its protein product is CASTPDSGSSLNEQFF.

This chain links TRBV9 with TRBJ1-3, with D unclear. In germline, CDR1 is SGDLS, CDR2 YYNGEE. V shed 4 bases and J shed 4 bases, with 6 bases lying between them. The CDR3 runs to 12 residues. The CDR3: CASSSPGNTIYF. Here the CDR3 DNA reads TGTGCCAGCAGCAGCCCCGGAAACACCATATATTTT.

On this clone: Compared with germline, one end of the junction differs, possibly owing to a read error. CDR3 region: CASSLRGRRTDTQYF. In nucleotides, the CDR3 is TGTGCTAGCAGCTTACGAGGGCGCCGCACAGATACGCAGTATTTT. V gene TRBV7-7 combines with J gene TRBJ2-3, with a weak D call TRBD2 (5 bases). CDR1 is SSHAT and CDR2 is FNYEAQ in the germline V gene (reference sequence). The CDR3 has 15 residues.

A single count supports this clone. The V and J genes are TRBV10-3 and TRBJ1-2, with D tentatively TRBD1 (5 bases). CDR1 and CDR2 from the germline V gene are ENHRY and SYGVKD. This CDR3 contains 14 residues. Trimming stripped 3 bases from V and 7 bases from J, with 15 bases between. CDR3 region: CAISESGDDGGYTF. The CDR3, as DNA: TGTGCCATCAGTGAATCGGGGGACGACGGTGGCTACACCTTC.

The chain joins TRBV15 to TRBJ2-1; no reliable D call. CDR1 and CDR2 from the germline V gene are LNHNV and YYDKDF (reference sequence). This CDR3 is 13 amino acids long. V dropped 4 bases and J dropped 8 bases, with 12 bases sitting between them. CDR3 sequence (DNA): TGTGCCACCAGCACCGCCCCGGGTTATGAGCAGTTCTTC. This gives the protein CATSTAPGYEQFF.

The chain is built from TRBV28 and TRBJ2-5, with a weak D call TRBD2 (5 bases). V was shortened by 5 bases and J by 5 bases, with 18 bases between the two germline ends. The CDR3 sequence is 15 residues long. Germline CDR1 and CDR2: MDHEN and SYDVKM. The CDR3 DNA follows: TGTGCCAGCAGTCCACTACTCGGGGATCGGGAGACCCAGTACTTC. This codes for CASSPLLGDRETQYF.

The sample holds a few counts of this clone. V is TRBV15 and J is TRBJ1-2; D ambiguous. CDR3 length equals 15 residues. Germline CDR1 and CDR2: LNHNV and YYDKDF (reference sequence). The V end lost 0 bases, the J end lost 9 bases, and 17 bases lay between the germline ends. CDR3 region: CATSRDASPGESYTF. The CDR3 DNA is TGTGCCACCAGCAGAGATGCCTCCCCCGGGGAAAGCTACACCTTC.

The V gene is TRBV30, the J gene TRBJ1-2; 10 bases match TRBD1. The germline V gene has CDR1 GTSNPN and CDR2 SVGIG (reference sequence). The CDR3 runs 16 residues. V lost 5 bases and J lost 2; bases outside the gene matches: 11. The CDR3 DNA reads as TGTGCCTGGGACCCCTGGGGGGACAGGGGAAACTATGGCTACACCTTC. Its translation is CAWDPWGDRGNYGYTF.

The chain has TRBV21-1 and TRBJ2-2; the D segment call TRBD1 is taken from the table without a DNA check. TRBV21-1 represents a pseudogene. This CDR3 comprises 13 residues. The CDR3 DNA reads TGTGCCAGCAGCAAAGGAAGGGGCCGGGAGCTGTTTTTT. It is translated as CASSKGRGRELFF.

This rearrangement joins TRBV28 to TRBJ1-2; D ambiguous. V was clipped by 3 bases and J by 4 bases, with 12 bases between them. This CDR3 has 14 residues. Germline V gene lookup returns CDR1 MDHEN and CDR2 SYDVKM. As DNA, the CDR3 is TGTGCCAGCAGTTTTCCGCCCCTATTCTATGGCTACACCTTC. Its protein is CASSFPPLFYGYTF.

This clone appeared once. One end of the junction varies from germline; a read error may be responsible. The V and J genes are TRBV5-1 and TRBJ2-7; no clear D. CDR3 length equals 15 residues. Germline CDR1 is SGHRS and CDR2 is YFSETQ. CDR3 coding DNA: TGCGCCAGCAGCCCCTCGCATAGAAGCTCCTACGGGCAGTACTTC. As protein: CASSPSHRSSYGQYF.

The V call is TRBV6-5, the J call TRBJ2-7; tentatively, D is TRBD2 (6 bases). Germline values: CDR1 MNHEY, CDR2 SVGAGI. The V and J ends lost 5 bases and 6 bases respectively, with 20 bases between them. This CDR3 has 15 residues. As DNA, the CDR3 is TGTGCCAGCAGTACCCCCCGACTAGTCCCATCCGAGCAGTACTTC. Protein product: CASSTPRLVPSEQYF.

This CDR3 is CASSPTGSYEQYF. As DNA, the CDR3 is TGTGCCAGCAGTCCTACAGGCTCCTACGAGCAGTACTTC. The chain carries TRBV11-2 and TRBJ2-7; D is possibly TRBD1 (5 bases). The CDR3 runs 13 residues. Germline CDR1 reads SGHAT; CDR2 reads FQNNGV. V shed 6 bases and J shed 0 bases, with 9 bases lying between them.

The rearrangement links TRBV25-1 to TRBJ1-2; 8 bases are shared with TRBD1. J gave up 8 bases and V 6 bases, and 8 bases lay outside the gene matches. Germline CDR1 MGHDK, CDR2 SYGVNS. The CDR3 runs 13 residues. The CDR3 is CASRPPGGRGYTF. Here the CDR3 DNA reads TGTGCCAGCAGGCCCCCAGGGGGCAGGGGCTACACCTTC.

This clone came up a few times. This chain joins TRBV23-1 and TRBJ1-3; D gene ambiguous. TRBV23-1 is reported as an ORF; its role is uncertain. V gave up 2 bases and J gave up 0 bases, with 8 bases separating them. The CDR3 runs 15 residues. The CDR3 nucleotides read TGCGCCAGCAGTCAAGAGGTGAGCTCTGGAAACACCATATATTTT. Residues: CASSQEVSSGNTIYF.

V gene TRBV6-5 combines with J gene TRBJ1-2; 9 bases line up with TRBD1. Looked up from germline, CDR1 is MNHEY and CDR2 is SVGAGI. Losses at the gene ends were 5 bases for V and 7 bases for J; bases not matched to a gene: 11. The CDR3 runs to 15 residues. CDR3 coding DNA: TGTGCCAGCAGTGTGGGGACAGGGACCCTCAGTGGCTACACCTTC. Amino acids: CASSVGTGTLSGYTF.

The rearrangement links TRBV15 to TRBJ2-5, with TRBD1 identical over 7 bases. The CDR3 is 13 residues long. Germline CDR1 and CDR2: LNHNV and YYDKDF (reference sequence). V lost 8 bases to trimming and J lost 4 bases; unmatched junction nucleotides: 7. The CDR3 sequence: CATRQGPGETQYF. The CDR3 DNA is TGTGCCACCCGACAGGGTCCGGGAGAGACCCAGTACTTC. Variable domain in full (rest from reference TRBV15 and TRBJ2-5): DAMVIQNPRYQVTQFGKPVTLSCSQTLNHNVMYWYQQKSSQAPKLLFHYYDKDFNNEADTPDNFQSRRPNTSFCFLDIRSPGLGDTAMYLCATRQGPGETQYFGPGTRLLVL.

This clone was detected only a few times. The chain has TRBV5-6 and TRBJ1-2; no reliable D call. V was shortened by 0 bases and J by 7 bases, with 16 bases between the two germline ends. Germline CDR1 reads SGHDT; CDR2 reads YYEEEE. The CDR3 contains 15 residues. The CDR3 loop is CASSLAGGDLRGYTF. DNA for the CDR3: TGTGCCAGCAGCTTGGCCGGCGGGGATCTGCGTGGCTACACCTTC.

The rearrangement joins TRBV19 to TRBJ1-1; 9 positions agree with TRBD1. The length of the CDR3 is 15 residues. Unmatched junction bases numbered 7, after V lost 4 bases and J lost 4 bases. Germline CDR1 and CDR2: LNHDA and SQIVND (reference sequence). The chain's CDR3 is CASSTGQGGITEAFF. CDR3 nucleotide sequence: TGTGCCAGTAGTACGGGACAGGGAGGAATCACTGAAGCTTTCTTT. Using reference TRBV19 and TRBJ1-1 for the parts outside the CDR3, the full variable domain is DGGITQSPKYLFRKEGQNVTLSCEQNLNHDAMYWYRQDPGQGLRLIYYSQIVNDFQKGDIAEGYSVSREKKESFPLTVTSAQKNPTAFYLCASSTGQGGITEAFFGQGTRLTVV.

In DNA form, the CDR3 reads TGTGCCAGCAGTTCCGACAGGAGCACAGATACGCAGTATTTT. Protein product: CASSSDRSTDTQYF. V usage is TRBV5-4 and J usage is TRBJ2-3; possibly TRBD1 for D (6 bases). CDR1 is SGHNT and CDR2 is YYREEE in the germline V gene (reference sequence). This CDR3 is 14 amino acids long. The V gene lost 5 bases and the J gene lost 0 bases, with 10 bases spanning the gap.